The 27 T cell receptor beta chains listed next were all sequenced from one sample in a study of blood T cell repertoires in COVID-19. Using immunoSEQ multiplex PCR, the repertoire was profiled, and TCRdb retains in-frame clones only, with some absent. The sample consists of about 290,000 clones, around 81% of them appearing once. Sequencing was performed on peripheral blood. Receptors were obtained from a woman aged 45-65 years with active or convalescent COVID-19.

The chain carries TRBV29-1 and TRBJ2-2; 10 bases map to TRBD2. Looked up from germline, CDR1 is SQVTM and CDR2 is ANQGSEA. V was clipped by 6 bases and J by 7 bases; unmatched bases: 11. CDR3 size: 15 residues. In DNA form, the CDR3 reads TGCAGCGTGCGGAGAGCGGGAGGGCCCGTCGGGGAGCTGTTTTTT. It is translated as CSVRRAGGPVGELFF.

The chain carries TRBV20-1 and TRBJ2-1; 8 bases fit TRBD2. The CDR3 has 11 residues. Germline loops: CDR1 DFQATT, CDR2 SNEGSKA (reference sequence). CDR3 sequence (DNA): TGCTCCGGGACTAGTGGTTCTGAGCAGTTCTTC. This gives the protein CSGTSGSEQFF.

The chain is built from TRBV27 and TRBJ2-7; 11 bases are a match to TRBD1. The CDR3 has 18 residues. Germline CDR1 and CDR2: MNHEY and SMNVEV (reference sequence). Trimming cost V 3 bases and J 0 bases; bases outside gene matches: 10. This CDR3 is CASSFTGTGGDFSYEQYF. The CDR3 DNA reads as TGTGCCAGCAGTTTCACTGGGACAGGGGGTGACTTCTCCTACGAGCAGTACTTC.

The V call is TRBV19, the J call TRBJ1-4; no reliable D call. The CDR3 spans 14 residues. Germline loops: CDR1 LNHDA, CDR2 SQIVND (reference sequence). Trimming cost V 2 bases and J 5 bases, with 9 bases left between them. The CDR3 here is CASSIRVFNEKLFF. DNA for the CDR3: TGTGCCAGTAGTATACGCGTCTTCAATGAAAAACTGTTTTTT.

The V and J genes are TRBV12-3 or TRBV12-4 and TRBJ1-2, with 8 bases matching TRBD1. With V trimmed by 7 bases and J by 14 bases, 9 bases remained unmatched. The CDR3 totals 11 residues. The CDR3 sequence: CASTRDRSLTF. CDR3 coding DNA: TGTGCCAGCACCCGGGACAGGTCCCTTACCTTC.

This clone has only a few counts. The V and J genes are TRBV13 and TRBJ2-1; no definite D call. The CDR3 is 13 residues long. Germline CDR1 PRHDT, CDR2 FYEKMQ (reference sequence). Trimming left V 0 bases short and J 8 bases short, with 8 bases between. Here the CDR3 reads CASSLGRVDEQFF. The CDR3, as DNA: TGTGCCAGCAGCTTAGGACGGGTAGATGAGCAGTTCTTC.

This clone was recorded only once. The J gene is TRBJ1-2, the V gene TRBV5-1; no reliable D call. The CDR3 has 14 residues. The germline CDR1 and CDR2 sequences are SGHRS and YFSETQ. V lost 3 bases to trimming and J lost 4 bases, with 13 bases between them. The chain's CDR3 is CASSSERGTYGYTF. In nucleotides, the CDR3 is TGCGCCAGCAGCTCAGAACGAGGCACCTATGGCTACACCTTC.

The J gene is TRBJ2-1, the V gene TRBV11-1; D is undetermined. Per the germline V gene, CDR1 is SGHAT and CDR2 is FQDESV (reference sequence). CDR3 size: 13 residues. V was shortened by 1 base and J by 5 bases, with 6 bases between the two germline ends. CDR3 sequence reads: CASSLGLNNEQFF. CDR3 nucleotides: TGTGCCAGCAGCTTAGGACTCAACAATGAGCAGTTCTTC.

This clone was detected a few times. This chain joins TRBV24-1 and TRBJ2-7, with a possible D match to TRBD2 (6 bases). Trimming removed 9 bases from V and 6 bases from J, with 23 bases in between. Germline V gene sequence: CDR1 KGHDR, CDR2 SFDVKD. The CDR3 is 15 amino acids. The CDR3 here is CATPRLIVEGGEQYF. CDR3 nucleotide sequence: TGTGCCACCCCTCGGCTCATCGTCGAGGGAGGCGAGCAGTACTTC.

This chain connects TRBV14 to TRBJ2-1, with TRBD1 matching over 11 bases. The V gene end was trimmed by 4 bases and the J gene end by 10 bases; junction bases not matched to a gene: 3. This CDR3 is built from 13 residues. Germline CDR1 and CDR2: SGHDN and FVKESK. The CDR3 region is CASSLDRGREQFF. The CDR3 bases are TGTGCCAGCAGCCTGGACAGGGGGCGAGAGCAGTTCTTC. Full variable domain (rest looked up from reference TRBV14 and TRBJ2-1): EAGVTQFPSHSVIEKGQTVTLRCDPISGHDNLYWYRRVMGKEIKFLLHFVKESKQDESGMPNNRFLAERTGGTYSTLKVQPAELEDSGVYFCASSLDRGREQFFGPGTRLTVL.

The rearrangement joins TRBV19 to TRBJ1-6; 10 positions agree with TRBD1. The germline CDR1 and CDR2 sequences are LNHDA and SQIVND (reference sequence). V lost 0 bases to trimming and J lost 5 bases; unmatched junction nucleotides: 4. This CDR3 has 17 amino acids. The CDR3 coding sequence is TGTGCCAGTAGTATAGAGGGGACAGGGGCGAATAATTCACCCCTCCACTTT. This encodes CASSIEGTGANNSPLHF.

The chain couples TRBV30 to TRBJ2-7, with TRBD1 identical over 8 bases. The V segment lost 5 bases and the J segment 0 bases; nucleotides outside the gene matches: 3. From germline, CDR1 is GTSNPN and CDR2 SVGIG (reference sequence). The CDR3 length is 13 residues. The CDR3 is CAWGTGVSYEQYF. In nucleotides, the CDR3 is TGTGCCTGGGGGACAGGAGTCTCCTACGAGCAGTACTTC.

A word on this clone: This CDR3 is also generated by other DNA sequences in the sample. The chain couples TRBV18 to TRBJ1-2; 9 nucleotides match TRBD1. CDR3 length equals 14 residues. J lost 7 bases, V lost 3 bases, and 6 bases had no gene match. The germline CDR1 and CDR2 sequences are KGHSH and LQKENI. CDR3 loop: CASSPEGQGSGYTF. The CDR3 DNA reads TGTGCCAGCTCACCCGAGGGACAGGGCAGTGGCTACACCTTC.

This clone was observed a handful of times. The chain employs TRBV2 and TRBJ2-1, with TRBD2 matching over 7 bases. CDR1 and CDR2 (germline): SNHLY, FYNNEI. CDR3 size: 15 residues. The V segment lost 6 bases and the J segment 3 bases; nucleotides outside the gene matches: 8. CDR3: CASSLSGVDYNEQFF. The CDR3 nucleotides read TGTGCCAGCAGCCTGAGCGGGGTCGACTACAATGAGCAGTTCTTC.

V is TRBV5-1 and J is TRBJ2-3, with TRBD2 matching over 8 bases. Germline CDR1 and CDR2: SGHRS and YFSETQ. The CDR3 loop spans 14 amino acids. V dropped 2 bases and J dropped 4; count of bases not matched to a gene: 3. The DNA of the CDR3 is TGCGCCAGCAGCTTAGGACTAGCCCCAGATACGCAGTATTTT. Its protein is CASSLGLAPDTQYF.

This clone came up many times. The CDR3 DNA follows: TGCGCCAGCAGCGCCTCACAGGGAAACACCATATATTTT. Translating gives CASSASQGNTIYF. The V and J genes are TRBV5-1 and TRBJ1-3; D not resolved. The germline CDR1 and CDR2 sequences are SGHRS and YFSETQ. V lost 4 bases, J lost 4 bases, and 9 bases lay in between. The CDR3 covers 13 residues. Together with reference TRBV5-1 and TRBJ1-3, the CDR3 gives the full variable domain: KAGVTQTPRYLIKTRGQQVTLSCSPISGHRSVSWYQQTPGQGLQFLFEYFSETQRNKGNFPGRFSGRQFSNSRSEMNVSTLELGDSALYLCASSASQGNTIYFGEGSWLTVV.

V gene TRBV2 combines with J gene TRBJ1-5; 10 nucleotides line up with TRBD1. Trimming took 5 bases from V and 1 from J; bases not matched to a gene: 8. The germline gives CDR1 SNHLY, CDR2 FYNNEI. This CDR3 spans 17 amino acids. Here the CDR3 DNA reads TGTGCCAGCAGTAGGGACAGGGGCCGGGGGAGCAATCAGCCCCAGCATTTT. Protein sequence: CASSRDRGRGSNQPQHF.

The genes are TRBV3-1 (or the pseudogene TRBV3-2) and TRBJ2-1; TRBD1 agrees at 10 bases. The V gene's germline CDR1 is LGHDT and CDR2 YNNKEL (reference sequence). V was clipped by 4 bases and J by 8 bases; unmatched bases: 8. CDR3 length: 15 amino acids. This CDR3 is CASSLGTGVGDEQFF. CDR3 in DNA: TGTGCCAGCAGCCTAGGGACAGGGGTGGGGGATGAGCAGTTCTTC.

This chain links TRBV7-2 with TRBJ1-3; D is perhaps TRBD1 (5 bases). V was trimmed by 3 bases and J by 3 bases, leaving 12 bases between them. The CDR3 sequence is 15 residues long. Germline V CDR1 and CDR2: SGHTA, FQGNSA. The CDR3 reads CASSFPQGYGNTIYF. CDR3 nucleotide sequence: TGTGCCAGCAGCTTTCCCCAGGGCTATGGAAACACCATATATTTT.

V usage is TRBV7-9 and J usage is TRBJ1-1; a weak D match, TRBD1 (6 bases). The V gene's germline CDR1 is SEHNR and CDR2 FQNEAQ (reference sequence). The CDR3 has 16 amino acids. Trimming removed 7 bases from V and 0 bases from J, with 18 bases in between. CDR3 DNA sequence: TGTGCCAGCACCCCCATCAGGGGCCTGGTGAACACTGAAGCTTTCTTT. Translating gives CASTPIRGLVNTEAFF.

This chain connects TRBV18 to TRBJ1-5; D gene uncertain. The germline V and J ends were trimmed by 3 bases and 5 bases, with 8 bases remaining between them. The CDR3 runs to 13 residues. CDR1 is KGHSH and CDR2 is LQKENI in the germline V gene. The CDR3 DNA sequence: TGTGCCAGCTCACCGGCATTCGATCAGCCCCAGCATTTT. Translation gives CASSPAFDQPQHF.

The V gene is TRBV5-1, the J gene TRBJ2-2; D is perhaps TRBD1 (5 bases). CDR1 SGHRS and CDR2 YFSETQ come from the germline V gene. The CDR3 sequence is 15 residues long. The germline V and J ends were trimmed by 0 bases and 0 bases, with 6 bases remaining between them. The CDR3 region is CASSLARANTGELFF. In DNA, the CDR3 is TGCGCCAGCAGCTTGGCCAGGGCGAACACCGGGGAGCTGTTTTTT. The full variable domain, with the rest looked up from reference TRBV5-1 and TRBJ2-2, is KAGVTQTPRYLIKTRGQQVTLSCSPISGHRSVSWYQQTPGQGLQFLFEYFSETQRNKGNFPGRFSGRQFSNSRSEMNVSTLELGDSALYLCASSLARANTGELFFGEGSRLTVL.

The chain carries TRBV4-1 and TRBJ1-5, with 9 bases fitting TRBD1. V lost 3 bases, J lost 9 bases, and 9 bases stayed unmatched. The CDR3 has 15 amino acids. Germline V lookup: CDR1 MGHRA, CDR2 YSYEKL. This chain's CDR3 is CASSQTGTGRGPQHF. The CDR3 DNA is TGCGCCAGCAGCCAGACGGGGACAGGGAGGGGGCCCCAGCATTTT.

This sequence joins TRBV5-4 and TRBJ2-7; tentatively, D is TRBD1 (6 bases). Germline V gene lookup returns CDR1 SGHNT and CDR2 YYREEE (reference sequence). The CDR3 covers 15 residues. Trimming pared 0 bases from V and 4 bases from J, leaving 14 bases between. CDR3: CASSLAPKDRYEQYF. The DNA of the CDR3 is TGTGCCAGCAGCTTGGCCCCAAAAGACAGGTACGAGCAGTACTTC.

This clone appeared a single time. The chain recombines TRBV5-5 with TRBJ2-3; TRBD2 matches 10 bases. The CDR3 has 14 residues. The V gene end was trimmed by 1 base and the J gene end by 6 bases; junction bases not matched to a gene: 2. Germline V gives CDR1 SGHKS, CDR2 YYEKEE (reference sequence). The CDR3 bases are TGTGCCAGCAGCTTGATGACTAGCGGGGATACGCAGTATTTT. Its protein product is CASSLMTSGDTQYF.

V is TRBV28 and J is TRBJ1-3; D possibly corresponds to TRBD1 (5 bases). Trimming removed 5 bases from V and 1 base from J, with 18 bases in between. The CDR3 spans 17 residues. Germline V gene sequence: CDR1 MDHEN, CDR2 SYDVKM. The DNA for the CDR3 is TGTGCCAGCAGTCCCCCGGGGGGGGGAAGATCTGGAAACACCATATATTTT. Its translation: CASSPPGGGRSGNTIYF.

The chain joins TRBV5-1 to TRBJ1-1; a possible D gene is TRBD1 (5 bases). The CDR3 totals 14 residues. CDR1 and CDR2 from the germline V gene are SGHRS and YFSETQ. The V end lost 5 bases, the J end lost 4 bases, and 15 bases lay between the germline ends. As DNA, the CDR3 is TGCGCCAGCAGAAGGTTCCAGGGCGGCACTGAAGCTTTCTTT. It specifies CASRRFQGGTEAFF.